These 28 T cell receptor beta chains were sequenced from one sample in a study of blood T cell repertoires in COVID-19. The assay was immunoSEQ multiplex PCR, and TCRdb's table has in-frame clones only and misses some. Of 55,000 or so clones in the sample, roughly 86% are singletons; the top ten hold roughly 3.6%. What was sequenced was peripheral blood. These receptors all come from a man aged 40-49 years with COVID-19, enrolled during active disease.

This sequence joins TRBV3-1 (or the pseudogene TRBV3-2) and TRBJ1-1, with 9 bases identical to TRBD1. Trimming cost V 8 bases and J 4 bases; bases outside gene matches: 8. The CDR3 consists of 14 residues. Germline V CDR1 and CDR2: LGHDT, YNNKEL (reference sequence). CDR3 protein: CASVTGGAGTEAFF. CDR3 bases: TGTGCCAGCGTAACAGGGGGCGCGGGCACTGAAGCTTTCTTT.

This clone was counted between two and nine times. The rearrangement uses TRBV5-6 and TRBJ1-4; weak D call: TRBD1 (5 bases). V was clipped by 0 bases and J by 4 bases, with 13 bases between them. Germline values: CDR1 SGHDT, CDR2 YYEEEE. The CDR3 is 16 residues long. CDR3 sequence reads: CASSLALLTDNEKLFF. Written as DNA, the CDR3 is TGTGCCAGCAGCTTGGCCTTATTGACAGATAATGAAAAACTGTTTTTT.

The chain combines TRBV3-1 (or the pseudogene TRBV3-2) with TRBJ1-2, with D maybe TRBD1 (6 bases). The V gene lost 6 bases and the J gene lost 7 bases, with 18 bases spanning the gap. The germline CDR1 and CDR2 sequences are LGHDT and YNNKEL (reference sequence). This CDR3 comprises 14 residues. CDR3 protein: CASSARGGEGGYTF. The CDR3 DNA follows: TGTGCCAGCAGTGCTAGGGGGGGCGAGGGTGGCTACACCTTC.

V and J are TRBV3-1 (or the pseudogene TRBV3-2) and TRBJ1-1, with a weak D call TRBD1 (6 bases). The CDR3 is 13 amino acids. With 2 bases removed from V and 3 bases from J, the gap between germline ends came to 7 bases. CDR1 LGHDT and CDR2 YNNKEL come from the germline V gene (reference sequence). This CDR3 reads CASSQKGDTEAFF. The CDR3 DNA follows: TGTGCCAGCAGCCAAAAGGGGGACACTGAAGCTTTCTTT.

The CDR3, as DNA: TGTGCCAGCACCTTGGGGACAGGGGGGGAGACCCAGTACTTC. Translated, it gives CASTLGTGGETQYF. The J gene is TRBJ2-5, the V gene TRBV11-2; 11 nucleotides match TRBD1. The CDR3 runs 14 residues. V lost 7 bases and J lost 5; bases outside the gene matches: 6. Germline loops: CDR1 SGHAT, CDR2 FQNNGV.

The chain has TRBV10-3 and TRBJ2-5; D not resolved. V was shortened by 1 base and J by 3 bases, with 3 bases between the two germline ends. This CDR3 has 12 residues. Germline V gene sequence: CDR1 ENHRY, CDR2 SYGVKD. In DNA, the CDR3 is TGTGCCATCAGTGAGTACAAAGAGACCCAGTACTTC. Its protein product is CAISEYKETQYF.

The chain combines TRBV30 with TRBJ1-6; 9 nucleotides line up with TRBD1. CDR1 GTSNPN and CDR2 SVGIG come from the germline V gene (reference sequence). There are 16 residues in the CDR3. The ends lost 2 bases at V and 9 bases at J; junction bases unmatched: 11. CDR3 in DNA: TGTGCCTGGAGTCACCCTGGGGACAGGGATACTTCACCCCTCCACTTT. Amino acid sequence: CAWSHPGDRDTSPLHF.

CDR3 DNA sequence: TGCGCCAGCAGCCCCCAATCGGGACAGCAAGAGACCCAGTACTTC. Translating it yields CASSPQSGQQETQYF. The rearrangement joins TRBV5-1 to TRBJ2-5, with TRBD1 identical over 7 bases. V trimming: 4 bases; J trimming: 2 bases; junction bases outside the gene matches: 8. CDR1 is SGHRS, CDR2 YFSETQ, per germline. CDR3 length: 15 amino acids.

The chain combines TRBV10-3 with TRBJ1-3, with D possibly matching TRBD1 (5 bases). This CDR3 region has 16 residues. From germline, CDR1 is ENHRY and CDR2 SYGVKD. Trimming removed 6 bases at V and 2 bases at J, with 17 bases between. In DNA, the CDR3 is TGTGCCATCAGCGCCAGACAGCTCCCCCCTGGAAACACCATATATTTT. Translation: CAISARQLPPGNTIYF.

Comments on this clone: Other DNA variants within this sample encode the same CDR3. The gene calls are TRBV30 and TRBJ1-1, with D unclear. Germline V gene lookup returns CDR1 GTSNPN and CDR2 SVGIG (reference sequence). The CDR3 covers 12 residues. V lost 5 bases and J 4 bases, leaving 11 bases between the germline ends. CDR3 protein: CAWGPRGTEAFF. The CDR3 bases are TGTGCCTGGGGTCCGCGGGGCACTGAAGCTTTCTTT.

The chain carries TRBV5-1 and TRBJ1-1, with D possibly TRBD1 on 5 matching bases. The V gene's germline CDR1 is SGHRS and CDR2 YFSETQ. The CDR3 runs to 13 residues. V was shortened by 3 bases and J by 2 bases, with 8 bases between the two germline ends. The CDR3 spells CASSSQVNTEAFF. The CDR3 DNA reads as TGCGCCAGCAGCTCACAGGTTAACACTGAAGCTTTCTTT. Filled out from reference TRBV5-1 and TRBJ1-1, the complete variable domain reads KAGVTQTPRYLIKTRGQQVTLSCSPISGHRSVSWYQQTPGQGLQFLFEYFSETQRNKGNFPGRFSGRQFSNSRSEMNVSTLELGDSALYLCASSSQVNTEAFFGQGTRLTVV.

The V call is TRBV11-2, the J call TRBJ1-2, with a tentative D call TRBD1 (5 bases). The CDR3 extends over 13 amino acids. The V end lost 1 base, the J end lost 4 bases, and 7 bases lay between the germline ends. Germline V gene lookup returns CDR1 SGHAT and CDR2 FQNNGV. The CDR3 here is CASSLGGVYGYTF. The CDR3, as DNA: TGTGCCAGCAGCTTAGGGGGGGTCTATGGCTACACCTTC. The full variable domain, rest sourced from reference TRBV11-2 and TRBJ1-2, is EAGVAQSPRYKIIEKRQSVAFWCNPISGHATLYWYQQILGQGPKLLIQFQNNGVVDDSQLPKDRFSAERLKGVDSTLKIQPAKLEDSAVYLCASSLGGVYGYTFGSGTRLTVV.

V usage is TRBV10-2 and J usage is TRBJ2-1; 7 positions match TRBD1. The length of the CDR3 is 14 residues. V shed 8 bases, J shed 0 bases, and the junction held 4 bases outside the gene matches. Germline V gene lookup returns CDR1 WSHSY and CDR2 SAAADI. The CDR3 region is CASEQGSSYNEQFF. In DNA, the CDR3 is TGCGCCAGCGAACAGGGGAGCTCCTACAATGAGCAGTTCTTC.

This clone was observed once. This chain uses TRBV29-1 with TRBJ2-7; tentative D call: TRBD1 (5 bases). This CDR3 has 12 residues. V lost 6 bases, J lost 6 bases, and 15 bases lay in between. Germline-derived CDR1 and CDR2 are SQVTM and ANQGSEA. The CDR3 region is CSVIPGQSEQYF. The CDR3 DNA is TGCAGCGTCATTCCTGGACAAAGCGAGCAGTACTTC.

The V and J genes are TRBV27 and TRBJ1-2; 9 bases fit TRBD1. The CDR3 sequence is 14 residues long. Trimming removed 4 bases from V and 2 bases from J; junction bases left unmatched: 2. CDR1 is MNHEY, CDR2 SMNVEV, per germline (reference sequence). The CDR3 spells CASSSGTGNYGYTF. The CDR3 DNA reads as TGTGCCAGCAGTTCGGGGACAGGGAACTATGGCTACACCTTC.

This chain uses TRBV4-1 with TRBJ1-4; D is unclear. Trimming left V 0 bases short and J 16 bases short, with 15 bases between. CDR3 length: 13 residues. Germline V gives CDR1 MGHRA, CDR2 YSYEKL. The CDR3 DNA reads TGCGCCAGCAGCCAAGACCACAGCCGAGCATCGTTTTTT. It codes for CASSQDHSRASFF.

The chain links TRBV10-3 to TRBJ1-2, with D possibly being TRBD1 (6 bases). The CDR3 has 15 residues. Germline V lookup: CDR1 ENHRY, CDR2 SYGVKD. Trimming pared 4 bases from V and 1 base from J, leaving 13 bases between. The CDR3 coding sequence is TGTGCCATCAGTGGACGCCAACAGGGTAACTATGGCTACACCTTC. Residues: CAISGRQQGNYGYTF.

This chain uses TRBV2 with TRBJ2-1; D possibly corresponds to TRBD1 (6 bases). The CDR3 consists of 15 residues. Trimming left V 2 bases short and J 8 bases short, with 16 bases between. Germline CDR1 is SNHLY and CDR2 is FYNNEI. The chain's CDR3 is CASSELGTRGDEQFF. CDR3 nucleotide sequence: TGTGCCAGCAGTGAACTCGGGACCAGGGGCGATGAGCAGTTCTTC.

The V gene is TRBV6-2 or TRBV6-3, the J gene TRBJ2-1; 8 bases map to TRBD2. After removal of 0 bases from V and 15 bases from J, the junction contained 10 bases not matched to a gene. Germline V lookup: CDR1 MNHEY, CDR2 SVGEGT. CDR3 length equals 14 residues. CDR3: CASSYSNQREYRFF. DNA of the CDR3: TGTGCCAGCAGTTACTCGAACCAGCGGGAGTATCGGTTCTTC.

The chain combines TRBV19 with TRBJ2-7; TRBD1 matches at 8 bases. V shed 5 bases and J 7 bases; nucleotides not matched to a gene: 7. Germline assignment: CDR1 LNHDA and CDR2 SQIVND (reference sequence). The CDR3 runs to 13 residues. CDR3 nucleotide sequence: TGTGCCAGTAGTTCGGACAGGGTGGGGGAGCAGTACTTC. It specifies CASSSDRVGEQYF.

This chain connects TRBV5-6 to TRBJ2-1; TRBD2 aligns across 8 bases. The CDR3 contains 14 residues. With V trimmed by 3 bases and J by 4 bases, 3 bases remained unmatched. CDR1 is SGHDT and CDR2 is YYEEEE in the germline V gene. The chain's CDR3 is CASSSVAGYNEQFF. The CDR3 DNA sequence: TGTGCCAGCAGCTCTGTAGCGGGGTACAATGAGCAGTTCTTC.

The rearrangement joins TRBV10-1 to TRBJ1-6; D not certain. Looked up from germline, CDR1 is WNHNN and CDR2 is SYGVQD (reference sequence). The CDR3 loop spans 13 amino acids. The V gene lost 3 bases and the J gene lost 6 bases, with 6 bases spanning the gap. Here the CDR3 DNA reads TGCGCCAGCAGTGAAACAGTTAATTCACCCCTCCACTTT. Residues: CASSETVNSPLHF.

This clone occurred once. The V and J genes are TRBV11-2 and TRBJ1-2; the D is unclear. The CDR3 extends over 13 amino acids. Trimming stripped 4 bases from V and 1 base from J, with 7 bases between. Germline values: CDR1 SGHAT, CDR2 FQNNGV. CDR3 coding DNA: TGTGCCAGCAGCTCGACGGGTAACTATGGCTACACCTTC. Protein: CASSSTGNYGYTF.

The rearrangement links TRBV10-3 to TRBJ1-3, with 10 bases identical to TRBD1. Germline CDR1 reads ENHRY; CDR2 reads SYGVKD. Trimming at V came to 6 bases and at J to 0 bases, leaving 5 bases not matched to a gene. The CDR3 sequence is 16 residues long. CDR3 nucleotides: TGTGCCATCAGCACCGGGACAGGGGCCTCTGGAAACACCATATATTTT. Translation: CAISTGTGASGNTIYF.

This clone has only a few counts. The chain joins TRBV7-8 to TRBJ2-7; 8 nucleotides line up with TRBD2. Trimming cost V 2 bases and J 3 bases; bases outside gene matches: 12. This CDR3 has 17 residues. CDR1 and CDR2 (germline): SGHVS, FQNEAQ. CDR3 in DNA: TGTGCCAGCAGCTTACGCCGCCCGGGAGGGAGCGACTACGAGCAGTACTTC. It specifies CASSLRRPGGSDYEQYF.

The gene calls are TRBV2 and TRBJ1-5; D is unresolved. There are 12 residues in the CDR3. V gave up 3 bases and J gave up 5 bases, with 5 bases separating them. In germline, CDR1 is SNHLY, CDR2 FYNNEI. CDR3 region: CASSESYQPQHF. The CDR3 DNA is TGTGCCAGCAGTGAGTCCTATCAGCCCCAGCATTTT.

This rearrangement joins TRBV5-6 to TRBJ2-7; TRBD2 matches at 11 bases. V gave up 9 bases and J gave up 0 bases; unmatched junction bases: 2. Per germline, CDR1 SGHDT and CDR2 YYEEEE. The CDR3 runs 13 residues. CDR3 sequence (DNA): TGTGCCACGACTAGCGGGACCTCCTACGAGCAGTACTTC. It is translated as CATTSGTSYEQYF. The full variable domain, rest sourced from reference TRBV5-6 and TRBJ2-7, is DAGVTQSPTHLIKTRGQQVTLRCSPKSGHDTVSWYQQALGQGPQFIFQYYEEEERQRGNFPDRFSGHQFPNYSSELNVNALLLGDSALYLCATTSGTSYEQYFGPGTRLTVT.

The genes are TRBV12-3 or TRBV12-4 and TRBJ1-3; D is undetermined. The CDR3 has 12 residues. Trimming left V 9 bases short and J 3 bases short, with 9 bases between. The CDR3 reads CASSLNGNTIYF. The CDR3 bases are TGTGCCAGTTCCCTAAATGGAAACACCATATATTTT.